This T cell receptor beta chain was sequenced in a study of cytomegalovirus exposure and HLA in healthy donors. Study-level results: Certain sequence variants were highly shared and formed a cluster, and this cluster was likely a sequencing artifact. Through in vitro validation, three CMV-associated chains were shown to be specific for CMV antigens. The productive fraction for most TCR beta V segments was about 87% or about 30% in an earlier analysis.

In the case of this clone: Antigen: not known.

With 60 Vbeta and 13 Jbeta primers, the PCR was carried out. In the source study's methods: In a later analysis, of some 80 million unique beta chains, around 11 million appeared in at least two donors. The table came from immunoSEQ multiplex PCR; TCRdb's copy has only in-frame clones and leaves some out. The DNA gave D and trimming, while V, J and clone size come from that table. Counted here are 130,000 to 150,000 clones, approximately 80% occurring once; the ten biggest clones make up approximately 5.5%. The sample was PBMCs. The origin of this receptor is a man aged 25-45 years in good health and CMV-seropositive.

The CDR3 nucleotides read TGTGCCAGCGGGAGTAAGGGCGGCACAGATACGCAGTATTTT. Protein: CASGSKGGTDTQYF. V is TRBV27 and J is TRBJ2-3, with a tentative D call TRBD2 (5 bases). Germline V gene data show CDR1 as MNHEY and CDR2 as SMNVEV (reference sequence). CDR3 size: 14 residues. The V gene lost 8 bases and the J gene lost 1 base, with 13 bases spanning the gap.